The 23 T cell receptor beta chains below come from one sample, sequenced in a study of T cells in Graves' hyperthyroidism and ophthalmopathy. It was RNA transcripts that yielded the amplified TCR beta CDR3 regions. TCR CDR3 underwent first-round RT-PCR with the HTBI primer set. TCRdb itself ran the multiplex PCR reads through MiXCR, one entry per CDR3 protein. The data hold some 800,000 distinct CDR3 sequences, with about 38% observed a single time. Sequenced input: blood. Receptors originate from a man between 18 and 29 years old with Graves' hyperthyroidism.

This clonotype was found a few times. The chain carries TRBV7-3 and TRBJ2-2; TRBD2 matches 7 bases. The junction had 7 bases not matched to a gene; V was cut back by 5 bases and J by 1 base. The CDR3 length is 16 residues. CDR1 is SGHTA and CDR2 is FQGTGA in the germline V gene. The CDR3 loop is CASSRAASGNTGELFF. CDR3 coding DNA: TGTGCCAGCAGCCGGGCGGCTAGCGGGAACACCGGGGAGCTGTTTTTT. Combining the CDR3 with reference TRBV7-3 and TRBJ2-2 gives the whole variable domain GAGVSQTPSNKVTEKGKYVELRCDPISGHTALYWYRQSLGQGPEFLIYFQGTGAADDSGLPNDRFFAVRPEGSVSTLKIQRTERGDSAVYLCASSRAASGNTGELFFGEGSRLTVL.

This chain connects TRBV7-2 to TRBJ1-1; D possibly corresponds to TRBD1 (5 bases). CDR3 length: 15 amino acids. Trimming shortened V by 5 bases and J by 0 bases, and 13 bases separated the two germline ends. Germline V gene data show CDR1 as SGHTA and CDR2 as FQGNSA. Here the CDR3 reads CASSVPGRLNTEAFF. CDR3 DNA sequence: TGTGCCAGCAGCGTCCCGGGACGGTTGAACACTGAAGCTTTCTTT.

This clonotype was found many times. The CDR3 nucleotides are TGCAGCGTTGGGGGAGTACAAGAGACCCAGTACTTC. Its translation is CSVGGVQETQYF. The chain recombines TRBV29-1 with TRBJ2-5, with a tentative D call TRBD2 (5 bases). Germline CDR1 reads SQVTM; CDR2 reads ANQGSEA. V dropped 4 bases and J dropped 2 bases, with 8 bases sitting between them. This CDR3 is 12 amino acids long.

This clonotype appeared a few times. The rearrangement joins TRBV6-5 to TRBJ2-7; D uncertain. The CDR3 covers 13 residues. Germline lookup yields CDR1 MNHEY and CDR2 SVGAGI. Trimming stripped 6 bases from V and 3 bases from J, with 12 bases between. This CDR3 is CASRSLLGYEQYF. The CDR3 region has the DNA TGTGCCAGCAGGTCCCTTCTAGGCTACGAGCAGTACTTC.

V gene TRBV15 combines with J gene TRBJ2-2; TRBD1 aligns across 9 bases. Germline trimming cut 5 bases from V and 7 bases from J; bases unmatched to any gene: 11. Looked up from germline, CDR1 is LNHNV and CDR2 is YYDKDF (reference sequence). The length of the CDR3 is 16 residues. The CDR3 DNA sequence: TGTGCCACCAGCCTACGGACAGGGGAGACCGTCGGGGAGCTGTTTTTT. Its translation is CATSLRTGETVGELFF.

This clonotype appeared many times. The chain carries TRBV14 and TRBJ1-2; the match to TRBD1 covers 7 bases. From germline, CDR1 is SGHDN and CDR2 FVKESK. The CDR3 runs 15 residues. With V trimmed by 2 bases and J by 6 bases, 9 bases remained unmatched. CDR3 in amino acids: CASSQPIRGKNGYTF. CDR3 bases: TGTGCCAGCAGCCAACCGATCAGGGGGAAAAATGGCTACACCTTC.

The V call is TRBV12-3 or TRBV12-4, the J call TRBJ2-7, with 9 bases that match TRBD2. The V segment lost 6 bases and the J segment 4 bases; nucleotides outside the gene matches: 7. CDR3 size: 14 residues. CDR3 amino acids: CASSLWRGGYEQYF. The CDR3 coding sequence is TGTGCCAGCAGCCTTTGGCGGGGGGGGTACGAGCAGTACTTC.

The chain joins TRBV10-3 to TRBJ1-1, with TRBD1 identical over 9 bases. The length of the CDR3 is 15 residues. V gave up 7 bases and J gave up 10 bases; unmatched junction bases: 16. Germline V CDR1 and CDR2: ENHRY, SYGVKD. CDR3 region: CAITGAKTGGRGAFF. The CDR3 DNA sequence: TGTGCCATCACCGGAGCCAAGACAGGGGGAAGAGGAGCTTTCTTT.

This rearrangement joins TRBV20-1 to TRBJ2-5; D not certain. CDR3 length equals 11 residues. The germline V and J ends were trimmed by 5 bases and 3 bases, with 7 bases remaining between them. Germline lookup yields CDR1 DFQATT and CDR2 SNEGSKA (reference sequence). CDR3 sequence reads: CSADLKETQYF. DNA for the CDR3: TGCAGTGCTGATCTTAAAGAGACCCAGTACTTC.

The chain uses TRBV19 and TRBJ2-5; D may correspond to TRBD1 or TRBD2 (5 bases each). Trimming stripped 8 bases from V and 5 bases from J, with 12 bases between. CDR1 and CDR2 (germline): LNHDA, SQIVND (reference sequence). The CDR3 length is 12 residues. CDR3 region: CASPRGWETQYF. DNA for the CDR3: TGTGCCAGTCCTCGGGGCTGGGAGACCCAGTACTTC.

V usage is TRBV20-1 and J usage is TRBJ1-4; 8 bases are shared with TRBD1. Germline V gives CDR1 DFQATT, CDR2 SNEGSKA (reference sequence). The CDR3 sequence is 14 residues long. The V gene end was trimmed by 6 bases and the J gene end by 7 bases; junction bases not matched to a gene: 10. The CDR3, as DNA: TGCAGTGCCGGACGGACAGGGATGGGTGAAAAACTGTTTTTT. This encodes CSAGRTGMGEKLFF.

This clonotype came up many times. The chain combines TRBV10-2 with TRBJ1-1, with D unresolved. The V gene's germline CDR1 is WSHSY and CDR2 SAAADI. Between the trimmed V and J ends, which lost 8 bases and 5 bases, there was a span of 6 bases. This CDR3 has 10 amino acids. In DNA form, the CDR3 reads TGCGCCAGCTTCGGAACTGAAGCTTTCTTT. Translation gives CASFGTEAFF.

With respect to this clonotype: A much bigger clone sits one base away, suggesting this may be a read error. The chain employs TRBV15 and TRBJ2-2; D possibly matches TRBD1 or TRBD2 (5 bases each). Germline assignment: CDR1 LNHNV and CDR2 YYDKDF (reference sequence). This CDR3 has 14 amino acids. CDR3 residues: CATSSTRGTGELVF. For the CDR3, the DNA is TGTGCCACCAGCAGTACGAGGGGCACCGGGGAGCTGGTTTTT. The full variable domain, completed using reference TRBV15 and TRBJ2-2, is DAMVIQNPRYQVTQFGKPVTLSCSQTLNHNVMYWYQQKSSQAPKLLFHYYDKDFNNEADTPDNFQSRRPNTSFCFLDIRSPGLGDTAMYLCATSSTRGTGELVFGEGSRLTVL.

The table lists this clonotype with many counts. The J gene is TRBJ2-5, the V gene TRBV10-3; weak D call: TRBD2 (6 bases). The length of the CDR3 is 12 residues. V lost 7 bases and J 5 bases, leaving 11 bases between the germline ends. CDR1 ENHRY and CDR2 SYGVKD come from the germline V gene. As DNA, the CDR3 is TGTGCCATCAAGGGGCTAGCGGAGACCCAGTACTTC. Translation gives CAIKGLAETQYF.

The chain has TRBV6-4 and TRBJ1-1, with D perhaps matching TRBD1 (5 bases). The CDR3 runs to 18 residues. The ends were cut back, 4 bases at V and 2 bases at J, with 23 bases in the middle. The germline CDR1 and CDR2 sequences are MRHNA and SNTAGT. The CDR3 here is CASSAPGRSPRGNTEAFF. CDR3 bases: TGTGCCAGCAGTGCTCCGGGCCGATCTCCAAGGGGTAACACTGAAGCTTTCTTT.

In its sample, this clonotype was seen a few times. The chain combines TRBV6-1 with TRBJ1-1, with D unresolved. V was pared by 6 bases and J by 3 bases, with 8 bases between. The CDR3 covers 12 residues. Germline lookup yields CDR1 MNHNS and CDR2 SASEGT. The CDR3 DNA reads as TGTGCCAGCAGAGGTTTTGACACTGAAGCTTTCTTT. Its translation is CASRGFDTEAFF.

The chain is built from TRBV2 and TRBJ2-5; 8 bases line up with TRBD2. Unmatched junction bases numbered 9, after V lost 5 bases and J lost 4 bases. The germline gives CDR1 SNHLY, CDR2 FYNNEI. The CDR3 covers 15 residues. The DNA of the CDR3 is TGTGCCAGCAGTAAGAGACTAGCGAGTAGAGAGACCCAGTACTTC. This codes for CASSKRLASRETQYF.

This clonotype occurred a few times. The CDR3 loop is CSAPRGPDTEAFF. DNA of the CDR3: TGCAGTGCTCCTAGGGGGCCGGACACTGAAGCTTTCTTT. This rearrangement joins TRBV20-1 to TRBJ1-1; 7 positions match TRBD1. The J segment lost 3 bases and the V segment lost 5 bases, leaving 6 bases of the junction unmatched. CDR3 size: 13 residues. Germline CDR1 and CDR2: DFQATT and SNEGSKA (reference sequence).

Regarding this clonotype: A read error may produce the germline difference seen at one junction end. The J gene is TRBJ2-6, the V gene TRBV7-2, with 12 nucleotides matching TRBD1. The germline V gene encodes CDR1 SGHTA and CDR2 FQGNSA. This CDR3 has 15 amino acids. The CDR3 here is CANSQEGQGAHVLTF. The CDR3 DNA sequence: TGTGCCAACAGCCAGGAGGGACAGGGGGCTCACGTCCTGACTTTC.

This clonotype was found many times. This chain connects TRBV20-1 to TRBJ1-5; D may be TRBD1 (5 bases). Trimming pared 4 bases from V and 6 bases from J, leaving 10 bases between. This CDR3 contains 12 residues. The germline V gene has CDR1 DFQATT and CDR2 SNEGSKA (reference sequence). The CDR3 reads CSATRQSQPQHF. CDR3 sequence (DNA): TGCAGTGCTACGCGACAGAGTCAGCCCCAGCATTTT.

This clonotype was counted only a few times. The CDR3 reads CASITIFGEKLFF. The CDR3, as DNA: TGTGCCAGCATTACCATCTTCGGGGAAAAACTGTTTTTT. This chain connects TRBV6-1 to TRBJ1-4; D is undetermined. The germline CDR1 and CDR2 sequences are MNHNS and SASEGT. The CDR3 runs 13 residues. The V end was cut by 7 bases, the J end by 8 bases, with 14 bases between.

This clonotype turned up a few times. This sequence joins TRBV12-3 or TRBV12-4 and TRBJ1-2; possible D gene TRBD1, 6 bases. V was trimmed by 5 bases and J by 6 bases, leaving 13 bases between them. The CDR3 totals 13 residues. CDR3 in DNA: TGTGCCAGCAGTCCCCAGGGGTCCCATGGCTACACCTTC. Translated, it gives CASSPQGSHGYTF.

The CDR3 DNA reads TGTGCCAGCAGTTTTCGGACTTCTTATGGCTACACCTTC. Its protein product is CASSFRTSYGYTF. J is TRBJ1-2 and V is TRBV12-3 or TRBV12-4, with unresolved D. Trimming took off 3 bases at V and 5 bases at J, with 10 bases between the two ends. The CDR3 runs to 13 residues.